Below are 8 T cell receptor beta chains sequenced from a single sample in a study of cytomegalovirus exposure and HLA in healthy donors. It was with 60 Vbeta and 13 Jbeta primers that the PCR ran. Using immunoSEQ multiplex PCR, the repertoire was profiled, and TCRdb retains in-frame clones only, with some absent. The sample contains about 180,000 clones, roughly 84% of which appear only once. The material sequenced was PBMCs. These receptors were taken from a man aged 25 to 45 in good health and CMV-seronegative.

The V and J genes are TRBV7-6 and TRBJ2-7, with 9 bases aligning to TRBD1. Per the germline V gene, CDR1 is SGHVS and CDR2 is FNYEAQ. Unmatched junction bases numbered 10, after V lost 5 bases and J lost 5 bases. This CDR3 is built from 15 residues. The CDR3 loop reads CASSVSLGTGHEQYF. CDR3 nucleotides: TGTGCCAGCAGCGTAAGTTTAGGGACAGGGCACGAGCAGTACTTC.

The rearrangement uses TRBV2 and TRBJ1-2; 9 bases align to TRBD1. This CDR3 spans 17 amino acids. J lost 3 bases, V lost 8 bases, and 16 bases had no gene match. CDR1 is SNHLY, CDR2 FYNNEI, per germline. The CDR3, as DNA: TGTGCCAGCGGACTCGGGGGTGTACAGGGGGCCGACTATGGCTACACCTTC. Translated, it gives CASGLGGVQGADYGYTF.

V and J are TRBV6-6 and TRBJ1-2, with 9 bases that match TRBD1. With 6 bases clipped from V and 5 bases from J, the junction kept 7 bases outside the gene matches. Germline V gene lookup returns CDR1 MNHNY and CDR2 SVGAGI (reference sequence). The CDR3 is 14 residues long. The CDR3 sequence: CASSQGQGSYGYTF. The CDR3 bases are TGTGCCAGCAGCCAGGGACAGGGAAGTTATGGCTACACCTTC.

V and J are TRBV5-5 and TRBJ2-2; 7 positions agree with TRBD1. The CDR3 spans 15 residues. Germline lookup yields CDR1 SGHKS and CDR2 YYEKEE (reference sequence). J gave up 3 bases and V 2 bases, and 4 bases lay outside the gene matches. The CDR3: CASSFEGGHTGELFF. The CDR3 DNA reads TGTGCCAGCAGCTTCGAAGGGGGCCACACCGGGGAGCTGTTTTTT.

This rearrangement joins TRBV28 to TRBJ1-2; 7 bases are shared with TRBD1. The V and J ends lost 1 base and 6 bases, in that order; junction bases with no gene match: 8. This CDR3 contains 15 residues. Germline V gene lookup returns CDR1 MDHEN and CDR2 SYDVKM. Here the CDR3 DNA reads TGTGCCAGCAGTTTATTCGAGGGGGCGATAGATGGCTACACCTTC. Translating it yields CASSLFEGAIDGYTF.

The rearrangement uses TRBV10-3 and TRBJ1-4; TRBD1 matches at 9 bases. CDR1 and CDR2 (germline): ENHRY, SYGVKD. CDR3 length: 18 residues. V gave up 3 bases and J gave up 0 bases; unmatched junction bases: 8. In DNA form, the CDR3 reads TGTGCCATCAGTGAAGCTCCGGGACAGGGAGCAACTAATGAAAAACTGTTTTTT. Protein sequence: CAISEAPGQGATNEKLFF.

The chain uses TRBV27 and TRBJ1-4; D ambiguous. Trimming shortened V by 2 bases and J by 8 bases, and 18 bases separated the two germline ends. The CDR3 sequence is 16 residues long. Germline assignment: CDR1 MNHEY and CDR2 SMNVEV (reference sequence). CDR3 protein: CASSLRGVRGEEKLFF. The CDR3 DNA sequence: TGTGCCAGCAGTTTAAGAGGAGTTCGGGGTGAGGAAAAACTGTTTTTT. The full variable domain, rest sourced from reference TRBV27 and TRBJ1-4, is EAQVTQNPRYLITVTGKKLTVTCSQNMNHEYMSWYRQDPGLGLRQIYYSMNVEVTDKGDVPEGYKVSRKEKRNFPLILESPSPNQTSLYFCASSLRGVRGEEKLFFGSGTQLSVL.

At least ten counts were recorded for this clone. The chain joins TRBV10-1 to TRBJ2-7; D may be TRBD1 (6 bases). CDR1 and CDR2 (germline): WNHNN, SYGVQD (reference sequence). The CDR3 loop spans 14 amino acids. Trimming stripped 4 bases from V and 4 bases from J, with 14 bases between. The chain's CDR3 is CASSGINREYEQYF. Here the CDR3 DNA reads TGCGCCAGCAGTGGGATCAACAGGGAATACGAGCAGTACTTC.